A single sample gave rise to the 3 T cell receptor beta chains below, sequenced in a study of T cells in women clearing cervical HPV infection. Only in-frame clones appear in the TCRdb table, and some are missing; sequencing was by immunoSEQ multiplex PCR. The data include fewer than 40,000 clones; the top ten clones carry roughly 1.5%. The sequencing input was blood buffy coat. These receptors were obtained from a woman between 18 and 70 years old with a cervical HPV16 infection that either progressed to CIN3+ or cleared (not recorded which).

Turning to this clone: Coverage ceases 3 residues before the CDR3 finishes, and the germline J gene fills in the end. This rearrangement joins TRBV6-1 to TRBJ1-5, with 7 nucleotides matching TRBD1. The CDR3 runs 13 residues. The V gene's germline CDR1 is MNHNS and CDR2 SASEGT. The V segment lost 2 bases and the J segment 5 bases; nucleotides outside the gene matches: 0. The sequenced CDR3 bases are TGTGCCAGCAGTGAACAGGGGGATCAGCCC. Its protein is CASSEQGDQP. The whole CDR3 sequence is CASSEQGDQPQHF.

Note on this clone: A read error may account for a junction end that differs from germline. The read gets to within 3 residues of the CDR3 end, and the germline J gene fills in the rest. The sample contains more than one DNA sequence encoding this CDR3. V is TRBV18 and J is TRBJ1-3; 8 positions match TRBD1. The CDR3 has 13 residues. Germline V gives CDR1 KGHSH, CDR2 LQKENI. The DNA read from the CDR3 is TGTGCCAGCGGACAGGGACCTGGAAACACT. This gives the protein CASGQGPGNT. The complete CDR3 reads CASGQGPGNTIYF.

For this clone: From the germline J gene comes the end of the CDR3, since the read stops 3 residues before it. The genes are TRBV7-2 and TRBJ1-5; D might be TRBD1 (6 bases). Trimming took 7 bases from V and 6 from J, leaving 10 bases between them. Germline assignment: CDR1 SGHTA and CDR2 FQGNSA. CDR3 length equals 12 residues. CDR3 amino acids: CASTGDGQPQHF. The CDR3 DNA, read in part, is TGTGCCAGCACAGGGGATGGTCAGCCC.